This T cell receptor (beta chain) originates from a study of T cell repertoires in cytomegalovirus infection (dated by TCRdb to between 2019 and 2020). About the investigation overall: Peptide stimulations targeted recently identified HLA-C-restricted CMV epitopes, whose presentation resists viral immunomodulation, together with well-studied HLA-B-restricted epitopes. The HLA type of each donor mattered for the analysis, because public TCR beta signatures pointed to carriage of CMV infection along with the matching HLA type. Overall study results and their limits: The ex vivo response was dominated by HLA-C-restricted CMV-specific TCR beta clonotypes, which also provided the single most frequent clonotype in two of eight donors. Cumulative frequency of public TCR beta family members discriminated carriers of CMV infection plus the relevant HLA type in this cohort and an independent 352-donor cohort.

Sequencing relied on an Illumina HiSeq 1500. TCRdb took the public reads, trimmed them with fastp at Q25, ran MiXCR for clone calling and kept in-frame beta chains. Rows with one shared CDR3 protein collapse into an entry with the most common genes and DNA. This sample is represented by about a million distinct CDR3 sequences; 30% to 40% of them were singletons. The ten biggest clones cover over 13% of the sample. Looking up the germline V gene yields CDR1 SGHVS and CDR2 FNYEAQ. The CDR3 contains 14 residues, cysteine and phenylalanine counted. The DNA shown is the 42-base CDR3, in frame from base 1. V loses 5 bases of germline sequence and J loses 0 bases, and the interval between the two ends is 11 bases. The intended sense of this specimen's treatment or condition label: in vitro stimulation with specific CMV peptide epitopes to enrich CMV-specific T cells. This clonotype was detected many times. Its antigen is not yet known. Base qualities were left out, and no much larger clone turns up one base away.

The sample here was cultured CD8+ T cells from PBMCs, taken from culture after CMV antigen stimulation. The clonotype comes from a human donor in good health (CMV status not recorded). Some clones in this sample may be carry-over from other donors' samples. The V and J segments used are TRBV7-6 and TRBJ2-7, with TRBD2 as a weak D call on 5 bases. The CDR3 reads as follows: CASSPETSSYEQYF. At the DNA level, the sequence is TGTGCCAGCAGCCCAGAAACTAGCTCCTACGAGCAGTACTTC.